What follows are 15 T cell receptor beta chains derived from one specimen sequenced in a study of blood T cell repertoires in COVID-19. Libraries were prepared by immunoSEQ multiplex PCR; TCRdb keeps only in-frame clonotypes and omits some of them. The sample carries roughly 14,000 clones, approximately 87% recorded once. Material for sequencing was peripheral blood. The receptors here all came from a human donor in a cohort sampled during active COVID-19.

The chain joins TRBV4-2 to TRBJ1-2; unclear D gene. From germline, CDR1 is LGHNA and CDR2 YNFKEQ. V was cut by 4 bases and J by 4 bases, with 13 bases left in between. The CDR3 consists of 14 residues. CDR3 coding DNA: TGTGCCAGCAGCCCGTTTCAGGTGGGCTATGGCTACACCTTC. Translation gives CASSPFQVGYGYTF.

The table lists this clone with a count of one. The CDR3 region has the DNA TGTGCCAGCAGCCGACAGGGGGCCTACGAGCAGTACTTC. Amino acids: CASSRQGAYEQYF. The rearrangement uses TRBV5-5 and TRBJ2-7; 9 positions agree with TRBD1. Per the germline V gene, CDR1 is SGHKS and CDR2 is YYEKEE (reference sequence). The CDR3 has 13 amino acids. J was trimmed by 2 bases and V by 4 bases; bases with no gene match: 1.

V and J are TRBV2 and TRBJ1-5; D possibly corresponds to TRBD1 (5 bases). Germline loops: CDR1 SNHLY, CDR2 FYNNEI. The CDR3 runs to 14 residues. V was pared by 7 bases and J by 3 bases, with 13 bases between. The CDR3 spells CASNGRGSNQPQHF. The CDR3 DNA reads TGTGCCAGCAACGGGAGGGGCTCCAATCAGCCCCAGCATTTT.

DNA of the CDR3: TGTGCCAGCAGCTTACCCAGTGAAGAGACCCAGTACTTC. Translating it yields CASSLPSEETQYF. This sequence joins TRBV7-9 and TRBJ2-5; D gene ambiguous. V was shortened by 2 bases and J by 3 bases, with 7 bases between the two germline ends. The length of the CDR3 is 13 residues. Germline CDR1 is SEHNR and CDR2 is FQNEAQ (reference sequence).

J is TRBJ2-7 and V is TRBV27, with a possible D match to TRBD2 (6 bases). The CDR3 length is 15 residues. CDR1 and CDR2 (germline): MNHEY, SMNVEV (reference sequence). Trimming removed 0 bases at V and 4 bases at J, with 13 bases between. CDR3 DNA: TGTGCCAGCAGTTTATCAACGCGGGATATATACGAGCAGTACTTC. Translated, it gives CASSLSTRDIYEQYF.

The chain links TRBV24-1 to TRBJ2-1, with TRBD2 identical over 7 bases. The CDR3 totals 17 residues. V dropped 2 bases and J dropped 6; count of bases not matched to a gene: 12. CDR1 and CDR2 (germline): KGHDR, SFDVKD. CDR3 nucleotides: TGTGCCACCAGTGATTGGGCAGCTGGGAGGGCGGGCAATGAGCAGTTCTTC. It encodes CATSDWAAGRAGNEQFF.

This chain connects TRBV30 to TRBJ1-1, with a possible D match to TRBD1 (6 bases). CDR1 is GTSNPN and CDR2 is SVGIG in the germline V gene (reference sequence). This CDR3 spans 13 amino acids. The V gene lost 6 bases and the J gene lost 6 bases, with 17 bases spanning the gap. Here the CDR3 DNA reads TGTGCCTGCCTCGAACAGGGCTCCGCTGAAGCTTTCTTT. It yields the protein CACLEQGSAEAFF. Full variable domain (outside the CDR3, taken from reference TRBV30 and TRBJ1-1): SQTIHQWPATLVQPVGSPLSLECTVEGTSNPNLYWYRQAAGRGLQLLFYSVGIGQISSEVPQNLSASRPQDRQFILSSKKLLLSDSGFYLCACLEQGSAEAFFGQGTRLTVV.

The chain couples TRBV7-9 to TRBJ2-3, with TRBD2 identical over 7 bases. The V segment lost 1 base and the J segment 4 bases; nucleotides outside the gene matches: 5. CDR3 size: 15 residues. Germline-derived CDR1 and CDR2 are SEHNR and FQNEAQ (reference sequence). The CDR3 reads CASSLVSGEADTQYF. The DNA for the CDR3 is TGTGCCAGCAGCTTAGTCAGCGGGGAAGCAGATACGCAGTATTTT.

This chain uses TRBV7-2 with TRBJ2-7; perhaps TRBD1 as D (6 bases). CDR3 length equals 12 residues. Trimming pared 10 bases from V and 1 base from J, leaving 11 bases between. Germline V lookup: CDR1 SGHTA, CDR2 FQGNSA. The CDR3 DNA reads as TGTGCCATCCGGACAGAGTCCTACGAGCAGTACTTC. It translates to CAIRTESYEQYF. Combining the CDR3 with reference TRBV7-2 and TRBJ2-7 gives the whole variable domain GAGVSQSPSNKVTEKGKDVELRCDPISGHTALYWYRQSLGQGLEFLIYFQGNSAPDKSGLPSDRFSAERTGGSVSTLTIQRTQQEDSAVYLCAIRTESYEQYFGPGTRLTVT.

The chain employs TRBV19 and TRBJ1-6, with 10 positions matching TRBD1. Germline V CDR1 and CDR2: LNHDA, SQIVND (reference sequence). This CDR3 contains 15 residues. The junction had 10 bases not matched to a gene; V was cut back by 4 bases and J by 13 bases. CDR3 DNA sequence: TGTGCCAGTAGTACCGACGGGACAGGGGCGCTTCCCCTCCACTTT. Translating gives CASSTDGTGALPLHF.

The rearrangement uses TRBV3-1 (or the pseudogene TRBV3-2) and TRBJ1-1, with a possible D match to TRBD1 (5 bases). The CDR3 sequence is 13 residues long. The germline CDR1 and CDR2 sequences are LGHDT and YNNKEL (reference sequence). Deletions cut 0 bases from V and 10 bases from J, with 12 bases between. CDR3 amino acids: CASSQDHGGGAFF. In DNA form, the CDR3 reads TGTGCCAGCAGCCAAGATCATGGCGGGGGAGCTTTCTTT.

The J gene is TRBJ1-2, the V gene TRBV28, with a weak D call TRBD1 (6 bases). The CDR3 extends over 11 amino acids. The V end was cut by 9 bases, the J end by 6 bases, with 11 bases between. Germline loops: CDR1 MDHEN, CDR2 SYDVKM. The CDR3 sequence: CASRDTNGYTF. CDR3 DNA: TGTGCCAGTCGGGACACAAATGGCTACACCTTC.

The chain couples TRBV6-2 or TRBV6-3 to TRBJ2-7, with 7 bases aligning to TRBD2. Per the germline V gene, CDR1 is MNHEY and CDR2 is SVGEGT. Trimming at V came to 2 bases and at J to 0 bases, leaving 7 bases not matched to a gene. The length of the CDR3 is 16 residues. DNA of the CDR3: TGTGCCAGCAGTTACCGGGGTAGCGGGCCCTCCTACGAGCAGTACTTC. This sequence encodes CASSYRGSGPSYEQYF.

The chain has TRBV2 and TRBJ1-5, with 7 bases aligning to TRBD1. The V gene end was trimmed by 5 bases and the J gene end by 5 bases; junction bases not matched to a gene: 3. Germline loops: CDR1 SNHLY, CDR2 FYNNEI. The CDR3 totals 13 residues. The CDR3: CASSIGTDQPQHF. The CDR3 DNA reads as TGTGCCAGCAGTATCGGGACAGATCAGCCCCAGCATTTT. The full variable domain, with the rest looked up from reference TRBV2 and TRBJ1-5, is EPEVTQTPSHQVTQMGQEVILRCVPISNHLYFYWYRQILGQKVEFLVSFYNNEISEKSEIFDDQFSVERPDGSNFTLKIRSTKLEDSAMYFCASSIGTDQPQHFGDGTRLSIL.

There are a few counts of this clone. The chain joins TRBV5-6 to TRBJ2-7, with D possibly matching TRBD1 (5 bases). The germline CDR1 and CDR2 sequences are SGHDT and YYEEEE. The CDR3 covers 14 residues. V lost 0 bases, J lost 3 bases, and 10 bases lay in between. CDR3 region: CASSLGVTDYEQYF. The CDR3 DNA follows: TGTGCCAGCAGCTTGGGAGTGACAGACTACGAGCAGTACTTC.